One and the same sample provided the 25 T cell receptor beta chains below, sequenced in a study of blood T cell repertoires in COVID-19. Only in-frame clones appear in the TCRdb table, and some are missing; sequencing was by immunoSEQ multiplex PCR. The sample consists of over 130,000 clones, more than 80% of them appearing once. The material sequenced was peripheral blood. These receptors originate from a woman of 80 years or more with acute or convalescent COVID-19.

The chain employs TRBV7-2 and TRBJ1-1, with a weak D call TRBD1 (5 bases). This CDR3 is 15 amino acids long. Germline CDR1 reads SGHTA; CDR2 reads FQGNSA. Trimming shortened V by 3 bases and J by 0 bases, and 11 bases separated the two germline ends. The DNA of the CDR3 is TGTGCCAGCAGCTTTCTGACAGCTTTGAACACTGAAGCTTTCTTT. Translating gives CASSFLTALNTEAFF.

J is TRBJ1-6 and V is TRBV6-5, with 7 bases matching TRBD1. In germline, CDR1 is MNHEY, CDR2 SVGAGI. The CDR3 is 16 residues long. Unmatched junction bases numbered 9, after V lost 0 bases and J lost 10 bases. CDR3: CASSYSGTAPGSPLHF. In DNA, the CDR3 is TGTGCCAGCAGTTACTCTGGGACAGCGCCTGGGTCACCCCTCCACTTT.

CDR3 in DNA: TGTGCCAGCAGCCGGACTAGCGGGGGGCCGAACAATGAGCAGTTCTTC. It specifies CASSRTSGGPNNEQFF. The chain uses TRBV6-4 and TRBJ2-1; 14 nucleotides match TRBD2. The germline CDR1 and CDR2 sequences are MRHNA and SNTAGT. The length of the CDR3 is 16 residues. After removal of 6 bases from V and 5 bases from J, the junction contained 6 bases not matched to a gene.

The chain employs TRBV13 and TRBJ1-2; a weak D match, TRBD1 (5 bases). This CDR3 has 13 amino acids. Trimming took off 3 bases at V and 5 bases at J, with 10 bases between the two ends. Germline V gene sequence: CDR1 PRHDT, CDR2 FYEKMQ (reference sequence). The CDR3 loop is CASSLSGIYGYTF. The CDR3 DNA is TGTGCCAGCAGCTTGTCAGGGATTTATGGCTACACCTTC.

The chain carries TRBV5-1 and TRBJ1-1; TRBD1 might be the D (5 bases). Germline-derived CDR1 and CDR2 are SGHRS and YFSETQ. The CDR3 contains 15 residues. Trimming pared 4 bases from V and 2 bases from J, leaving 15 bases between. The CDR3 loop reads CASSAIGVKNTEAFF. CDR3 in DNA: TGCGCCAGCAGCGCCATAGGGGTGAAAAACACTGAAGCTTTCTTT.

V is TRBV16 and J is TRBJ2-1, with TRBD1 matching 9 bases. CDR3 size: 15 residues. The V gene end was trimmed by 4 bases and the J gene end by 8 bases; junction bases not matched to a gene: 9. Per the germline V gene, CDR1 is KGHSY and CDR2 is FQNENV. The CDR3 DNA follows: TGTGCCAGCAGCCGTCTGGGACAGGGTTATGATGAGCAGTTCTTC. Its translation is CASSRLGQGYDEQFF.

The rearrangement uses TRBV7-2 and TRBJ1-6; D is unresolved. Looked up from germline, CDR1 is SGHTA and CDR2 is FQGNSA. This CDR3 has 18 residues. Trimming took 1 base from V and 1 from J, leaving 14 bases between them. The CDR3: CASSLGPSRRSYNSPLHF. The CDR3 region has the DNA TGTGCCAGCAGCTTAGGGCCTTCCCGGAGGTCCTATAATTCACCCCTCCACTTT.

Here the CDR3 reads CASRRTLNEKLFF. The CDR3 DNA is TGTGCCAGTAGACGGACTCTAAATGAAAAACTGTTTTTT. This chain uses TRBV19 with TRBJ1-4; D unresolved. CDR3 size: 13 residues. In germline, CDR1 is LNHDA, CDR2 SQIVND (reference sequence). Trimming removed 6 bases at V and 5 bases at J, with 10 bases between.

This clone was counted only a few times. This chain uses TRBV3-1 (or the pseudogene TRBV3-2) with TRBJ1-5; 7 nucleotides match TRBD1. The CDR3 loop spans 14 amino acids. Looked up from germline, CDR1 is LGHDT and CDR2 is YNNKEL (reference sequence). After removal of 4 bases from V and 6 bases from J, the junction contained 6 bases not matched to a gene. CDR3 protein: CASSLQGQAQPQHF. In nucleotides, the CDR3 is TGTGCCAGCAGCCTTCAAGGACAGGCTCAGCCCCAGCATTTT.

V is TRBV6-1 and J is TRBJ2-7; perhaps TRBD1 as D (6 bases). The CDR3 runs to 16 residues. V lost 4 bases to trimming and J lost 2 bases, with 18 bases between them. CDR1 and CDR2 from the germline V gene are MNHNS and SASEGT. The CDR3 DNA is TGTGCCAGCAGTGCGGATCGACAGGCCAAGACCTACGAGCAGTACTTC. This sequence encodes CASSADRQAKTYEQYF.

V usage is TRBV3-1 (or the pseudogene TRBV3-2) and J usage is TRBJ1-3; D may be TRBD1 (5 bases). The V gene lost 4 bases and the J gene lost 3 bases, with 13 bases spanning the gap. The V gene's germline CDR1 is LGHDT and CDR2 YNNKEL (reference sequence). The CDR3 has 15 residues. The CDR3 coding sequence is TGTGCCAGCAGCCCCCGCACGGGGGGTGGAAACACCATATATTTT. Translating gives CASSPRTGGGNTIYF.

This chain connects TRBV21-1 to TRBJ1-1. TRBV21-1 is given as a pseudogene. This CDR3 has 14 amino acids. CDR3 nucleotides: TGTGCCAGCAGCAAACGCCCGGGTGGCACTGAAGCTTTCTTT. This gives the protein CASSKRPGGTEAFF.

This chain's CDR3 is CASSHDLEETQYF. In DNA, the CDR3 is TGTGCCAGCAGCCATGATCTAGAAGAGACCCAGTACTTC. The J gene is TRBJ2-5, the V gene TRBV5-6; D gene ambiguous. V lost 4 bases, J lost 3 bases, and 10 bases lay in between. This CDR3 spans 13 amino acids. In germline, CDR1 is SGHDT, CDR2 YYEEEE. The variable domain in full, with the rest retrieved from reference TRBV5-6 and TRBJ2-5, is DAGVTQSPTHLIKTRGQQVTLRCSPKSGHDTVSWYQQALGQGPQFIFQYYEEEERQRGNFPDRFSGHQFPNYSSELNVNALLLGDSALYLCASSHDLEETQYFGPGTRLLVL.

The rearrangement links TRBV6-5 to TRBJ2-1; D perhaps matches TRBD2 (6 bases). CDR1 and CDR2 (germline): MNHEY, SVGAGI. This CDR3 spans 14 amino acids. V dropped 8 bases and J dropped 4 bases, with 15 bases sitting between them. The CDR3 spells CASSRGPGYNEQFF. The CDR3 DNA follows: TGTGCCAGCTCGCGGGGCCCCGGGTACAATGAGCAGTTCTTC.

The chain links TRBV6-1 to TRBJ1-1, with a weak D call TRBD1 (5 bases). Trimming left V 3 bases short and J 1 base short, with 18 bases between. Germline lookup yields CDR1 MNHNS and CDR2 SASEGT. The CDR3 is 17 amino acids. CDR3 coding DNA: TGTGCCAGCAGTGATAGGATGCCAGGGAAAAAGAACACTGAAGCTTTCTTT. This encodes CASSDRMPGKKNTEAFF.

The J gene is TRBJ2-5, the V gene TRBV6-5; possible D gene TRBD1, 8 bases. The CDR3 length is 14 residues. CDR1 MNHEY and CDR2 SVGAGI come from the germline V gene. Trimming cost V 4 bases and J 3 bases, with 12 bases left between them. CDR3 nucleotides: TGTGCCAGCAGTTTAACAGGGGGGGAAGAGACCCAGTACTTC. Translating gives CASSLTGGEETQYF.

The rearrangement uses TRBV18 and TRBJ2-5; perhaps TRBD2 as D (6 bases). V was clipped by 2 bases and J by 1 base, with 14 bases between them. This CDR3 is built from 16 residues. Germline CDR1 reads KGHSH; CDR2 reads LQKENI. The CDR3 nucleotides are TGTGCCAGCTCACCAGGCCGCGCGGGGCCCCAAGAGACCCAGTACTTC. As protein: CASSPGRAGPQETQYF.

The chain is built from TRBV19 and TRBJ2-5; a possible D gene is TRBD2 (6 bases). V dropped 5 bases and J dropped 4 bases, with 14 bases sitting between them. The CDR3 contains 14 residues. Germline values: CDR1 LNHDA, CDR2 SQIVND (reference sequence). CDR3 region: CASSPDGGLETQYF. For the CDR3, the DNA is TGTGCCAGTAGTCCCGACGGAGGGCTAGAGACCCAGTACTTC.

The chain recombines TRBV4-2 with TRBJ1-4, with D possibly matching TRBD1 (6 bases). Germline V gene sequence: CDR1 LGHNA, CDR2 YNFKEQ. V was cut by 1 base and J by 2 bases, with 11 bases left in between. This CDR3 is built from 16 residues. The CDR3 region has the DNA TGTGCCAGCAGCCAAGGGGGGCTTGGGACTAATGAAAAACTGTTTTTT. This gives the protein CASSQGGLGTNEKLFF.

The chain joins TRBV6-5 to TRBJ2-7, with unresolved D. Germline V CDR1 and CDR2: MNHEY, SVGAGI. The CDR3 is made up of 14 amino acids. With 0 bases removed from V and 2 bases from J, the gap between germline ends came to 8 bases. CDR3 residues: CASSYSLEPYEQYF. The DNA for the CDR3 is TGTGCCAGCAGTTACTCCTTGGAGCCCTACGAGCAGTACTTC.

The V and J genes are TRBV5-1 and TRBJ1-3; TRBD1 agrees at 7 bases. The J segment lost 4 bases and the V segment lost 4 bases, leaving 5 bases of the junction unmatched. Germline V CDR1 and CDR2: SGHRS, YFSETQ. The CDR3 consists of 14 residues. The CDR3 nucleotides are TGCGCCAGCAGCCCAGACAGGGAAGGAAACACCATATATTTT. This encodes CASSPDREGNTIYF.

The CDR3 sequence: CASSLPQSGGEETQYF. The CDR3 DNA follows: TGTGCCAGCAGCTTACCCCAAAGCGGGGGTGAAGAGACCCAGTACTTC. The chain has TRBV7-6 and TRBJ2-5; 8 positions match TRBD2. The CDR3 has 16 residues. With 2 bases clipped from V and 3 bases from J, the junction kept 8 bases outside the gene matches. The germline V gene has CDR1 SGHVS and CDR2 FNYEAQ.

This clone was found once. J is TRBJ2-6 and V is TRBV7-8; TRBD1 matches at 9 bases. The CDR3 totals 18 residues. Trimming took 4 bases from V and 1 from J; bases not matched to a gene: 8. CDR1 and CDR2 from the germline V gene are SGHVS and FQNEAQ. The CDR3 loop is CASSSGTGRGSGANVLTF. The CDR3 DNA is TGTGCCAGCAGCTCAGGGACAGGGAGAGGTTCTGGGGCCAACGTCCTGACTTTC.

The rearrangement links TRBV28 to TRBJ2-5; 8 bases fit TRBD2. The length of the CDR3 is 14 residues. In germline, CDR1 is MDHEN, CDR2 SYDVKM. V lost 8 bases, J lost 1 base, and 6 bases stayed unmatched. Here the CDR3 DNA reads TGTGCCAGCGTTCCGGGGGGGAGCCAAGAGACCCAGTACTTC. Encoded protein: CASVPGGSQETQYF.

This chain uses TRBV9 with TRBJ1-2; D is unresolved. Trimming left V 4 bases short and J 8 bases short, with 15 bases between. The germline V gene has CDR1 SGDLS and CDR2 YYNGEE. The length of the CDR3 is 13 residues. CDR3 sequence (DNA): TGTGCCAGCAGCTCCCGGTTGGCAGGAGGCTACACCTTC. Translating gives CASSSRLAGGYTF.